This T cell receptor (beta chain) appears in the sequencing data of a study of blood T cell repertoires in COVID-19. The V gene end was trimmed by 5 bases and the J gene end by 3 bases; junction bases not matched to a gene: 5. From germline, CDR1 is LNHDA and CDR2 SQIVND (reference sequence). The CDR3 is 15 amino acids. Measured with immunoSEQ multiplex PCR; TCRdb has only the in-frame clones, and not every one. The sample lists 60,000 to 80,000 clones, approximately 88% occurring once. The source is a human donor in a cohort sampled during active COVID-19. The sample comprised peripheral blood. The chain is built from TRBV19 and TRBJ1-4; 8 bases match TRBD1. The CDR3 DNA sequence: TGTGCCAGTAGTCTCGGACAGGGCGCTAATGAAAAACTGTTTTTT. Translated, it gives CASSLGQGANEKLFF.